A selection of T cell receptor beta chains follows, all from one sample in a study of cytomegalovirus exposure and HLA in healthy donors. Sequenced by immunoSEQ multiplex PCR; TCRdb stores in-frame clones only, minus some. In the table there are 150,000 to 200,000 clones, around 90% of which are singletons. Sequenced input: PBMCs. The source of these receptors is a woman in her late teens or twenties in good health and CMV-seronegative. CDR3s include the opening cysteine and the closing phenylalanine or tryptophan. Fields, in order: D gene, V gene, CDR3 length, J gene, clone size, CDR3 DNA, CDR3 protein. The D gene is left open where the match is weak. Only some rows state a clone size, as once, few, many or a class for expanded clones.

-	TRBV9	20	TRBJ1-2	-	TGTGCCAGCAGCGTAGTTTCTTTTCTTGGGATGAAGGCCCGGGGGTATGGCTACACCTTC	CASSVVSFLGMKARGYGYTF
TRBD1	TRBV27	15	TRBJ1-2	-	TGTGCCAGCAGTTTACGACAGGGCATTGGATATGGCTACACCTTC	CASSLRQGIGYGYTF
-	TRBV7-8	18	TRBJ2-2	-	TGTGCCAGCAGCTTAGCCCCCCGTTTAGGGCGGGACACCGGGGAGCTGTTTTTT	CASSLAPRLGRDTGELFF
-	TRBV5-6	15	TRBJ2-5	-	TGTGCCAGCAGCCCCGGGATACGGAAGGAAGAGACCCAGTACTTC	CASSPGIRKEETQYF
-	TRBV2	14	TRBJ2-7	-	TGTGCCAGCAGGACCAATCGAGGAGACTACGAGCAGTACTTC	CASRTNRGDYEQYF
-	TRBV4-1	11	TRBJ2-1	-	TGCGCCAGCAGCCTTGGGGGGGAGCAGTTCTTC	CASSLGGEQFF
TRBD1	TRBV2	15	TRBJ1-2	-	TGTGCCAGCAGTGAAGCTGTGGACAGGGTAGGGGGCTACACCTTC	CASSEAVDRVGGYTF
TRBD1	TRBV6-5	16	TRBJ2-1	-	TGTGCCAGCAGTTACCGCGGGACAGGCCCCTACAATGAGCAGTTCTTC	CASSYRGTGPYNEQFF
TRBD1	TRBV7-8	14	TRBJ2-3	-	TGTGCCACGCAGGGGGTGCCAAAAACAGATACGCAGTATTTT	CATQGVPKTDTQYF
-	TRBV7-8	16	TRBJ2-5	-	TGTGCCAGCAGCATCCGGGACTCCGATTTAATTAAGACCCAGTACTTC	CASSIRDSDLIKTQYF
TRBD1	TRBV7-9	16	TRBJ2-7	-	TGTGCCAGCAGCTTAGTTGGGGACAGTCACTCCTACGAGCAGTACTTC	CASSLVGDSHSYEQYF
TRBD1	TRBV29-1	13	TRBJ2-7	-	TGCAGCGTTGCACAGGGGAATATCTACGAGCAGTACTTC	CSVAQGNIYEQYF
TRBD2	TRBV2	16	TRBJ2-1	-	TGTGCCAGCAGCGCGACTAGCGGGGTTAGATCGGATGAGCAGTTCTTC	CASSATSGVRSDEQFF
-	TRBV5-1	14	TRBJ1-1	-	TGCGCCAGCAGCTTGGGAGGGTTTGGCACTGAAGCTTTCTTT	CASSLGGFGTEAFF
TRBD2	TRBV4-1	14	TRBJ2-1	-	TGCGCCAGCAGCCAGGGACTAGCGGTCAATGAGCAGTTCTTC	CASSQGLAVNEQFF
TRBD1	TRBV27	16	TRBJ2-1	-	TGTGCCAGCAGTTTATTTGGGGACAGGGGGATCAATGAGCAGTTCTTC	CASSLFGDRGINEQFF
-	TRBV29-1	12	TRBJ2-3	-	TGCAGCGTGCTAACTGACACAGATACGCAGTATTTT	CSVLTDTDTQYF
TRBD2	TRBV10-2	15	TRBJ2-3	-	TGCGCCAGCAGACTAGCGGGGGGTAGCACAGATACGCAGTATTTT	CASRLAGGSTDTQYF
-	TRBV2	13	TRBJ1-4	-	TGTGCCACCAGACAGGAAGACTGGGGAAAACTGTTTTTT	CATRQEDWGKLFF
TRBD2	TRBV7-2	12	TRBJ2-1	-	TGTGCCAGCAGCTTAGCGGGGCGGGAGGAGTTCTTC	CASSLAGREEFF
-	TRBV4-1	15	TRBJ2-1	once	TGCGCCAGCAGCCAAGATCATTTCCCGGGCAATGAGCAGTTCTTC	CASSQDHFPGNEQFF
TRBD1	TRBV6-1	15	TRBJ2-7	-	TGTGCCAGCAGCCTCGCCGAACAGGGGTACCACGAGCAGTACTTC	CASSLAEQGYHEQYF
-	TRBV19	13	TRBJ2-1	few	TGTGCCAGTAGTTCCCCTGGAGGGGCTGAACAGTTCTTC	CASSSPGGAEQFF
-	TRBV19	13	TRBJ2-3	-	TGTGCCAGTAGTGAGGGAGCCCCAGATACGCAGTATTTT	CASSEGAPDTQYF
TRBD1	TRBV28	14	TRBJ2-1	-	TGTGCCAGCGGAATCGACAGGGGGCATAGGGAGCAGTTCTTC	CASGIDRGHREQFF
TRBD1	TRBV9	14	TRBJ1-1	-	TGTGCCAGCAGCAAACGACAGGGGAGCACTGAAGCTTTCTTT	CASSKRQGSTEAFF
TRBD2	TRBV7-9	17	TRBJ2-5	-	TGTGCCAGCAGCACCCTGACGCGGGGGGGAATTCAAGAGACCCAGTACTTC	CASSTLTRGGIQETQYF
-	TRBV6-5	12	TRBJ2-7	-	TGTGCCAGCAGTCCACAGGGTTACGAGCAGTACTTC	CASSPQGYEQYF
-	TRBV5-1	15	TRBJ1-6	-	TGCGCCAGCAGCTTGGGTGGACAGCTCAATTCACCCCTCCACTTT	CASSLGGQLNSPLHF
-	TRBV6-1	15	TRBJ2-1	-	TGTGCCAGCAGCAGCAGCTGGGCTGGCTACAATGAGCAGTTCTTC	CASSSSWAGYNEQFF
-	TRBV4-1	13	TRBJ1-4	few	TGCGCCTTCAGCAGGGGAACTGGTGAAAAACTGTTTTTT	CAFSRGTGEKLFF
-	TRBV5-8	13	TRBJ2-5	-	TGTGCCAGCGGGGCCACGTACCAAGAGACCCAGTACTTC	CASGATYQETQYF
-	TRBV5-6	15	TRBJ1-2	-	TGTGCCAGCAGCTCCAAACAGGGACCGGGCTATGGCTACACCTTC	CASSSKQGPGYGYTF
-	TRBV6-6	13	TRBJ1-2	once	TGTGCCAGCAGTTACTTTTCCGGCTATGGCTACACCTTC	CASSYFSGYGYTF
TRBD1	TRBV5-5	15	TRBJ2-1	-	TGTGCCAGCAGCGAGGGACAGGGGGATTTCAATGAGCAGTTCTTC	CASSEGQGDFNEQFF
-	TRBV19	13	TRBJ1-1	-	TGTGCCAGTAATAGACAGTTGAACACTGAAGCTTTCTTT	CASNRQLNTEAFF
TRBD1	TRBV28	13	TRBJ1-1	-	TGTGCCAGCAGTTCGGGACAGGGTGCTGAAGCTTTCTTT	CASSSGQGAEAFF
-	TRBV14	14	TRBJ2-1	once	TGTGCCAGCAGCCAAGCGGTGGTAGGGGGTGAGCAGTTCTTC	CASSQAVVGGEQFF
-	TRBV6-1	15	TRBJ2-3	-	TGTGCCAGCAGTGAAGGGGCGGGGGCTTCCGATACGCAGTATTTT	CASSEGAGASDTQYF
TRBD1	TRBV27	16	TRBJ2-7	-	TGTGCCAGCAGTGTGCGACCCGGGACAGGGGGCTACGAGCAGTACTTC	CASSVRPGTGGYEQYF
TRBD1	TRBV5-1	18	TRBJ2-6	-	TGCGCCAGCAGCCGACCGGGACAGGGGGCGCGTGGGGCCAACGTCCTGACTTTC	CASSRPGQGARGANVLTF
TRBD1	TRBV27	15	TRBJ1-1	few	TGTGCCAGCAGGCGGGTCCACAGGGGGGTCACTGAAGCTTTCTTT	CASRRVHRGVTEAFF
-	TRBV11-3	13	TRBJ2-3	once	TGTGCCAGCAGCCGCGGGTCGGGAGATACGCAGTATTTT	CASSRGSGDTQYF
TRBD1	TRBV5-1	14	TRBJ1-1	-	TGCGCCAGCAGCGGCGGGACAGGTGGCGTTGAAGCTTTCTTT	CASSGGTGGVEAFF
-	TRBV4-1	13	TRBJ2-1	-	TGCGCCAGCAGCCAAGCGGGTGGTGTTGAGCAGTTCTTC	CASSQAGGVEQFF
-	TRBV4-2	14	TRBJ2-1	-	TGTGCCAGCAGCCAAGATCCGACTAGTTCAGGGCAGTTCTTC	CASSQDPTSSGQFF
-	TRBV6-5	15	TRBJ2-7	once	TGTGCCAGCAGTTACTCAATCCACGGCTCCTACGAGCAGTACTTC	CASSYSIHGSYEQYF
-	TRBV30	15	TRBJ2-3	-	TGTGCCTGGACGAACCAGGGGTCGGGGACAGATACGCAGTATTTT	CAWTNQGSGTDTQYF
TRBD2	TRBV7-6	15	TRBJ2-1	-	TGTGCCAGCAGCTTAAGCCGGGGGGACTACAATGAGCAGTTCTTC	CASSLSRGDYNEQFF
-	TRBV9	17	TRBJ1-3	-	TGTGCCAGCAGCGTGGGTGTAACTGGGCTCTCTGGAAACACCATATATTTT	CASSVGVTGLSGNTIYF
-	TRBV4-1	16	TRBJ2-2	-	TGCGCCAGCAGCCAAGATGGGCAGGGAGGCACCGGGGAGCTGTTTTTT	CASSQDGQGGTGELFF